This is a list of T cell receptor beta chains from one sample in a study of blood T cell repertoires in COVID-19. TCRdb keeps only in-frame clones here, not all; method: immunoSEQ multiplex PCR. Among some 260,000 clones, over 70% were seen once, and the ten largest hold roughly 10%. Sample: peripheral blood. The receptor set was obtained from a woman aged 70-85 years with COVID-19, enrolled during active disease. CDR3s include the opening cysteine and the closing phenylalanine or tryptophan.

V gene,CDR3 protein
TRBV7-9,CASSSRGGYGYTF
TRBV11-2,CASSHTGGIVNEQYF
TRBV11-3,CASSARGPRQGSEKLFF
TRBV15,CATSRARGSNQPQHF
TRBV19,CASSIPAGRYGNYGYTF
TRBV6-5,CASDRLAYFYEQYF
TRBV7-9,CASSPVPANYGYTF
TRBV28,CASSLRLGAYNEQFF
TRBV7-8,CASSSTDGNTEAFF
TRBV6-5,CASRAGTSHSGELFF
TRBV7-3,CASSFPSGGNTGELFF
TRBV29-1,CSVQEGQRNEKLFF
TRBV7-9,CASSLVRRTRTDTQYF
TRBV2,CATRTGEREKLFF
TRBV29-1,CSASNTGNEQFF
TRBV7-9,CASTFAGTGNTGELFF
TRBV4-2,CASSQDDRGLHTGELFF
TRBV6-2/TRBV6-3,CASSYQGLAGETQYF
TRBV5-6,CASYPSGGSTGELFF
TRBV5-1,CASSRGGSPGELFF
TRBV7-9,CASSPPGGYEKLFF
TRBV14,CASSLRLAGWSEQYF
TRBV28,CARDRGRGINQPQHF
TRBV6-5,CASSYERELYNEQFF
TRBV6-2/TRBV6-3,CASSSGQASNTEAFF
TRBV2,CASSKRLAHWVGDTQYF
TRBV30,CACFQAYEQYF
TRBV4-1,CASRMGPGGTEAFF
TRBV5-1,CASSLADLNTDTQYF
TRBV19,CASTGQGGYNEQFF
TRBV29-1,CSVEQRTSGGPLSYNEQFF
TRBV30,CAWSEGRETQYF
TRBV7-6,CASSLVGTRQETQYF
TRBV19,CASKRGPNTEAFF
TRBV2,CASREGSSYNSPLHF
TRBV6-5,CASSSGQGYYNEQFF
TRBV7-6,CASSPGGGAAYEQYF
TRBV28,CASSFTRLAGSAYEQYF
TRBV28,CAIDDRPSGELFF
TRBV18,CASSPPWETGIETQYF
TRBV11-3,CASSRNRKETQYF
TRBV6-5,CASTFAGAGGYEQYF
TRBV28,CASRLDRGYGYTF